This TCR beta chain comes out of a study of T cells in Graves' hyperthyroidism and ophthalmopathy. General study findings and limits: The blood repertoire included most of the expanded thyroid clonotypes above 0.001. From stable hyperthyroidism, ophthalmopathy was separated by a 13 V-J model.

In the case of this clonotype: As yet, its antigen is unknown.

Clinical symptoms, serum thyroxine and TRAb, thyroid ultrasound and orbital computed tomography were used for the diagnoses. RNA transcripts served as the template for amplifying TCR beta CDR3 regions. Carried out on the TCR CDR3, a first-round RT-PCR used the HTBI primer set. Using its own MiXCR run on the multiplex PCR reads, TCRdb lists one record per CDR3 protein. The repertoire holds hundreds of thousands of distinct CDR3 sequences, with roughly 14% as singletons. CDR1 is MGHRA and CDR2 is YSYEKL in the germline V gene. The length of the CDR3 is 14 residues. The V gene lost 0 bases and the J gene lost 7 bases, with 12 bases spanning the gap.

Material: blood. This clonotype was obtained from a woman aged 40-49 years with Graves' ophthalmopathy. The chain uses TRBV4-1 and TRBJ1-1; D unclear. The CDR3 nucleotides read TGCGCCAGCAGCCAAGAGCCGAGGCGGATTGAAGCTTTCTTT. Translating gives CASSQEPRRIEAFF.